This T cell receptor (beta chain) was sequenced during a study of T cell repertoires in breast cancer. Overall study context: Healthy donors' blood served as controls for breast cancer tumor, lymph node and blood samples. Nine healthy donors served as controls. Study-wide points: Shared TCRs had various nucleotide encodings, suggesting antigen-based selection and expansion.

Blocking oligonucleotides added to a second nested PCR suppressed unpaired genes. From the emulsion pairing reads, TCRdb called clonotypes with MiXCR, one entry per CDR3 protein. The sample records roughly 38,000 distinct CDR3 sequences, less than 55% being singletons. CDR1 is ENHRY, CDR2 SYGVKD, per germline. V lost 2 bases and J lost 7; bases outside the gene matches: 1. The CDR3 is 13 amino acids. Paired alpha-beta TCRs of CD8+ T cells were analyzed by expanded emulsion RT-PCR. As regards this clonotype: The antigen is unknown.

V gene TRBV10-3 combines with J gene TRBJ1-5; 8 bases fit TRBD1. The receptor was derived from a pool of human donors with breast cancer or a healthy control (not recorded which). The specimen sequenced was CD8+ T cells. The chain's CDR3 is CAISEDRGQPQHF. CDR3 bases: TGTGCCATCAGTGAGGACAGGGGCCAGCCCCAGCATTTT.